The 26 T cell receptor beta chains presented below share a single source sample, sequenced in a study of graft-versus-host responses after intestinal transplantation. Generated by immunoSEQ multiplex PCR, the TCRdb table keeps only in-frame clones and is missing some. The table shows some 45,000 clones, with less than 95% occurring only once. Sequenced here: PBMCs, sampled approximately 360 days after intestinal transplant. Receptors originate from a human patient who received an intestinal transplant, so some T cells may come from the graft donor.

CDR3 DNA: TGTGCCAGCAGCTTGGATCGGATTATAAGGACTGATGGCTACACCTTC. It yields the protein CASSLDRIIRTDGYTF. This chain uses TRBV5-6 with TRBJ1-2; D gene uncertain. The CDR3 length is 16 residues. V lost 0 bases, J lost 6 bases, and 18 bases lay in between. CDR1 SGHDT and CDR2 YYEEEE come from the germline V gene.

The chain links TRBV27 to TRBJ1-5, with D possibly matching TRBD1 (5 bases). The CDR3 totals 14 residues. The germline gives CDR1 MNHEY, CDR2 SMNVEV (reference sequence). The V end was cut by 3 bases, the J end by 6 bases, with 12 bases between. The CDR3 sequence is CASSLGGSPQPQHF. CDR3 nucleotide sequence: TGTGCCAGCAGTTTGGGGGGGTCCCCTCAGCCCCAGCATTTT.

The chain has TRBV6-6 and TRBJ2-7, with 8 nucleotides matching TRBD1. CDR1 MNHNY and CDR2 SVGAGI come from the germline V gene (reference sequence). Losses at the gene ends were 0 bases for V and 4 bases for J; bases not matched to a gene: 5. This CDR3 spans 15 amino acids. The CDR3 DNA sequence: TGTGCCAGCAGTTACTCGAGCGGACAGGGATACGAGCAGTACTTC. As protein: CASSYSSGQGYEQYF.

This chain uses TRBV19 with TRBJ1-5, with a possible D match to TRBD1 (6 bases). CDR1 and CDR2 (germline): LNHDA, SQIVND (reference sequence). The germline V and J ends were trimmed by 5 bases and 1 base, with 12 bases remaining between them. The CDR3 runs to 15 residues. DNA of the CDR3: TGTGCCAGTAGTGCCAGGACAGTAAGCAATCAGCCCCAGCATTTT. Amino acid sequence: CASSARTVSNQPQHF.

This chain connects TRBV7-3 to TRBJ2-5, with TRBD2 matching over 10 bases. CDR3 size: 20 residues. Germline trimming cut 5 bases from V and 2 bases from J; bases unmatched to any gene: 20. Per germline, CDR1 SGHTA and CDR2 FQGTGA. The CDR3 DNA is TGTGCCAGCAGCCGAAGTGGTCACTTGAGTAGCGGGGGGACACAAGAGACCCAGTACTTC. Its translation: CASSRSGHLSSGGTQETQYF. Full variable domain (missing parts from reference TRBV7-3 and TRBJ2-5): GAGVSQTPSNKVTEKGKYVELRCDPISGHTALYWYRQSLGQGPEFLIYFQGTGAADDSGLPNDRFFAVRPEGSVSTLKIQRTERGDSAVYLCASSRSGHLSSGGTQETQYFGPGTRLLVL.

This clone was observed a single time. CDR3 coding DNA: TGTGCCAGCAGTTTATCAAGGTGGGGCGAGCAGTACTTC. It translates to CASSLSRWGEQYF. This chain joins TRBV27 and TRBJ2-7, with D unclear. The CDR3 runs to 13 residues. The germline V gene encodes CDR1 MNHEY and CDR2 SMNVEV (reference sequence). The V end lost 0 bases, the J end lost 6 bases, and 9 bases lay between the germline ends.

The CDR3 protein is CSVEVRVGYEQYF. The CDR3 DNA is TGCAGCGTTGAGGTCCGGGTGGGGTACGAGCAGTACTTC. The chain uses TRBV29-1 and TRBJ2-7; D ambiguous. The ends were cut back, 3 bases at V and 4 bases at J, with 13 bases in the middle. In germline, CDR1 is SQVTM, CDR2 ANQGSEA. CDR3 length: 13 amino acids.

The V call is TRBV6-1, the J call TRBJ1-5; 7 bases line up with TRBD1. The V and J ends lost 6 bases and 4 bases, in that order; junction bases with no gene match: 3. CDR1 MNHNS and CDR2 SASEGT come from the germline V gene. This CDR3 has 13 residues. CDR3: CASSGQANQPQHF. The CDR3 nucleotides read TGTGCCAGCAGCGGACAGGCTAATCAGCCCCAGCATTTT.

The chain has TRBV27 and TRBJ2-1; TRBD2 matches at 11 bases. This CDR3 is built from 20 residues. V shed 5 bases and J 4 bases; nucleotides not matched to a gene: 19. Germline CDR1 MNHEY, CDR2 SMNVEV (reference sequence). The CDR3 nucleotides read TGTGCCAGCAGTACACCTACCCGGACTGGGCTAGCGGGAGGATACAATGAGCAGTTCTTC. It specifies CASSTPTRTGLAGGYNEQFF.

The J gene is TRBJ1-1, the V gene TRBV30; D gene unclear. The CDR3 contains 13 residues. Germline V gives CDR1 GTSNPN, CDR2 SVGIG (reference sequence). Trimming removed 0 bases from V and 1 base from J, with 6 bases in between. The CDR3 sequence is CAWSVAPNTEAFF. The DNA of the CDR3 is TGTGCCTGGAGTGTAGCCCCGAACACTGAAGCTTTCTTT. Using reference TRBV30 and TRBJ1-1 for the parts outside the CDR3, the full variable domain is SQTIHQWPATLVQPVGSPLSLECTVEGTSNPNLYWYRQAAGRGLQLLFYSVGIGQISSEVPQNLSASRPQDRQFILSSKKLLLSDSGFYLCAWSVAPNTEAFFGQGTRLTVV.

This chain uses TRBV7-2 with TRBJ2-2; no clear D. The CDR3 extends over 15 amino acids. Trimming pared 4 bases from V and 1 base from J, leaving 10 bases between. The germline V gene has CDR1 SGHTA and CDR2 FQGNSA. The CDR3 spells CASSSKTWNTGELFF. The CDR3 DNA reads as TGTGCCAGCAGCTCCAAAACTTGGAACACCGGGGAGCTGTTTTTT.

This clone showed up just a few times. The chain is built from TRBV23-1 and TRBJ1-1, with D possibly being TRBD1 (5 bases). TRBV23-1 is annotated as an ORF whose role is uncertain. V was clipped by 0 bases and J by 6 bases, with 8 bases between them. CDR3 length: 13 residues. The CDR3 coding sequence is TGCGCCAGCAGTCAATCGGAACAGGCTGAAGCTTTCTTT. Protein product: CASSQSEQAEAFF.

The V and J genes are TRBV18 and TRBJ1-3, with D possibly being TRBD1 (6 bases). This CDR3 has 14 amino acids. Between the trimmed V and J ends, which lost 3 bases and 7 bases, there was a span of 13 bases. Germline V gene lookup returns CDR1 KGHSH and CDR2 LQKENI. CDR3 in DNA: TGTGCCAGCTCACCGTCAGGGGAGTTTAACACCATATATTTT. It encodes CASSPSGEFNTIYF. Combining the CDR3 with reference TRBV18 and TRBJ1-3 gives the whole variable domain NAGVMQNPRHLVRRRGQEARLRCSPMKGHSHVYWYRQLPEEGLKFMVYLQKENIIDESGMPKERFSAEFPKEGPSILRIQQVVRGDSAAYFCASSPSGEFNTIYFGEGSWLTVV.

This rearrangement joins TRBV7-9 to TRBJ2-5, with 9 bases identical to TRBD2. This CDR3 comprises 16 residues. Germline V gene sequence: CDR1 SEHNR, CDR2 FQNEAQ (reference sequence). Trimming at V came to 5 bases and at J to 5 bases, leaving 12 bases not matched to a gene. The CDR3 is CASSAKIAGVGETQYF. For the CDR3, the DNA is TGTGCCAGCAGCGCTAAGATAGCGGGAGTGGGGGAGACCCAGTACTTC.

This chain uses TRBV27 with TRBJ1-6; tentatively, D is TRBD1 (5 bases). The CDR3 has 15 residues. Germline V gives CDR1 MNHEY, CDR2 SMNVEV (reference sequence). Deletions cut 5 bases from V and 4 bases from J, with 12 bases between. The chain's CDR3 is CASSAGTAYNSPLHF. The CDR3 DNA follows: TGTGCCAGCAGTGCCGGGACGGCGTATAATTCACCCCTCCACTTT.

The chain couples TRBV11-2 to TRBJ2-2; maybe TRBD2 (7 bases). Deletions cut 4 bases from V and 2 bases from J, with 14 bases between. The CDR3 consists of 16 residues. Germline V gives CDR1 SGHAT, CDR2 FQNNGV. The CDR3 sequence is CASSSVRGANTGELFF. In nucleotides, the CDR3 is TGTGCCAGCAGCTCAGTCCGGGGGGCAAACACCGGGGAGCTGTTTTTT.

CDR3 sequence: CASRNQGWNSPLHF. For the CDR3, the DNA is TGTGCCAGCAGAAACCAGGGTTGGAATTCACCCCTCCACTTT. The chain recombines TRBV6-1 with TRBJ1-6; D perhaps matches TRBD1 (5 bases). This CDR3 is built from 14 residues. The V end was cut by 6 bases, the J end by 7 bases, with 13 bases between. The V gene's germline CDR1 is MNHNS and CDR2 SASEGT.

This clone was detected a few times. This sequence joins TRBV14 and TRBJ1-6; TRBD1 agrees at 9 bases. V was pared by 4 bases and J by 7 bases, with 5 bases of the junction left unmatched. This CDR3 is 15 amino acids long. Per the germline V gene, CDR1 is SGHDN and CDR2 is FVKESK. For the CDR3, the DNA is TGTGCCAGCAGCCCCCGGACAGGGGTGAATTCACCCCTCCACTTT. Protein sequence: CASSPRTGVNSPLHF. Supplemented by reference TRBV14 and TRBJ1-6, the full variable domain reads EAGVTQFPSHSVIEKGQTVTLRCDPISGHDNLYWYRRVMGKEIKFLLHFVKESKQDESGMPNNRFLAERTGGTYSTLKVQPAELEDSGVYFCASSPRTGVNSPLHFGNGTRLTVT.

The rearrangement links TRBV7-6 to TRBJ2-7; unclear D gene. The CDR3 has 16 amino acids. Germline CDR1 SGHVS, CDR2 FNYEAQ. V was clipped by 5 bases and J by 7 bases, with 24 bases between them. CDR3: CASSRAGETTVGEQYF. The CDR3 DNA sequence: TGTGCCAGCAGCCGGGCTGGAGAAACCACGGTAGGGGAGCAGTACTTC. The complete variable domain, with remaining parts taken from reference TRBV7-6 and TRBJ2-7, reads GAGVSQSPRYKVTKRGQDVALRCDPISGHVSLYWYRQALGQGPEFLTYFNYEAQQDKSGLPNDRFSAERPEGSISTLTIQRTEQRDSAMYRCASSRAGETTVGEQYFGPGTRLTVT.

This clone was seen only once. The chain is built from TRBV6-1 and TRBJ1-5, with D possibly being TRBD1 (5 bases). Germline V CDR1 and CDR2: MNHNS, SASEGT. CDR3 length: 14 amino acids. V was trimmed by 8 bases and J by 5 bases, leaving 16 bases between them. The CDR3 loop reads CASSGKDKYQPQHF. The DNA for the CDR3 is TGTGCCAGCTCAGGAAAGGACAAATATCAGCCCCAGCATTTT.

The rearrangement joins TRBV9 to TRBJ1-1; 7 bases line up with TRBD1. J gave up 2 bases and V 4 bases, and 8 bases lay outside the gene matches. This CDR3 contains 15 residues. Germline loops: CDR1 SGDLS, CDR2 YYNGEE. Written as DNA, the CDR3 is TGTGCCAGCAGCCAGCAGACAGGGCTAAACACTGAAGCTTTCTTT. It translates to CASSQQTGLNTEAFF.

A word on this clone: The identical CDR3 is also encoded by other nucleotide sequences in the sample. CDR3 in amino acids: CASSRAYGYTF. DNA for the CDR3: TGTGCCAGCAGCCGGGCTTATGGCTACACCTTC. The chain is built from TRBV7-9 and TRBJ1-2; D ambiguous. V was shortened by 5 bases and J by 5 bases, with 6 bases between the two germline ends. Germline V CDR1 and CDR2: SEHNR, FQNEAQ (reference sequence). The CDR3 consists of 11 residues.

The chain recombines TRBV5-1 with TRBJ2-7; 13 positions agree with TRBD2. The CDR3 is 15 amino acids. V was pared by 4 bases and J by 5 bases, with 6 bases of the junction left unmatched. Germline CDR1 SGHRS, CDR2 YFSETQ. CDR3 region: CASSRGLAGFNEQYF. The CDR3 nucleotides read TGCGCCAGCAGCCGGGGACTAGCGGGGTTCAACGAGCAGTACTTC.

The CDR3 DNA reads TGTGCCAGCAGCCGACCCTTCGGGGAGCTGTTTTTT. Amino acids: CASSRPFGELFF. This sequence joins TRBV7-9 and TRBJ2-2; D remains ambiguous. Germline CDR1 SEHNR, CDR2 FQNEAQ (reference sequence). The CDR3 totals 12 residues. V lost 5 bases, J lost 7 bases, and 8 bases lay in between.

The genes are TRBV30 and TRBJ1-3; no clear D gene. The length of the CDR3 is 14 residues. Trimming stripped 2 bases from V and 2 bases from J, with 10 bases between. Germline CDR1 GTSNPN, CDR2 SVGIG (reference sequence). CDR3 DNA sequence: TGTGCCTGGAGTATCGGCCTTACTGGAAACACCATATATTTT. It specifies CAWSIGLTGNTIYF.

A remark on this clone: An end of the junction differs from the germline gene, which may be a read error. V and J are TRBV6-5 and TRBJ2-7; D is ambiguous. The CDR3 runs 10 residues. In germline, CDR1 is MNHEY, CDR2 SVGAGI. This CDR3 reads CASSAQIYRF. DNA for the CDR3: TGTGCCAGCAGTGCCCAGATTTACCGCTTC.